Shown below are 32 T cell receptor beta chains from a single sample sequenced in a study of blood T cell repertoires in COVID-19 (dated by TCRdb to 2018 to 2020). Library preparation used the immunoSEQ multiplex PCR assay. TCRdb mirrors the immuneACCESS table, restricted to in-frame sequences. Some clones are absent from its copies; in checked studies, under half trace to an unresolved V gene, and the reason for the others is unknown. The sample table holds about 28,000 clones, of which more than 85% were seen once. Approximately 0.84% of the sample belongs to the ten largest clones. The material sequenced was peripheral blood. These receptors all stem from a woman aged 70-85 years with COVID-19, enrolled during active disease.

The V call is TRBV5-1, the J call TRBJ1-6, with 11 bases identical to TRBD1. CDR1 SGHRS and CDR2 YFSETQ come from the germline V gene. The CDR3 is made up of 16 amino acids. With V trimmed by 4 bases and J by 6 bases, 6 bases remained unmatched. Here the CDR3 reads CASSTRTGGSNSPLHF. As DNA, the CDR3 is TGCGCCAGCAGCACCCGGACAGGGGGCAGTAATTCACCCCTCCACTTT. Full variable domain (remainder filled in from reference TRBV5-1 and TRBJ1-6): KAGVTQTPRYLIKTRGQQVTLSCSPISGHRSVSWYQQTPGQGLQFLFEYFSETQRNKGNFPGRFSGRQFSNSRSEMNVSTLELGDSALYLCASSTRTGGSNSPLHFGNGTRLTVT.

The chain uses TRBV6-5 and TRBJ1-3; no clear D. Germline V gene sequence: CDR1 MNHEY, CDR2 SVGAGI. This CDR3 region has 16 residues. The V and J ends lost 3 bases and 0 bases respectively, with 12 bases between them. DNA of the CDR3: TGTGCCAGCAGTTATAACGACACATTCTCTGGAAACACCATATATTTT. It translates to CASSYNDTFSGNTIYF.

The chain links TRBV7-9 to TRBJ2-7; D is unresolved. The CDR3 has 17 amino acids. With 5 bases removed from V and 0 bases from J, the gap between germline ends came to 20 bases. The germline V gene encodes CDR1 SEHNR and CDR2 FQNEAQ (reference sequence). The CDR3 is CASSHLRSAQSSYEQYF. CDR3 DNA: TGTGCCAGCAGCCACCTGAGGTCAGCGCAGAGCTCCTACGAGCAGTACTTC.

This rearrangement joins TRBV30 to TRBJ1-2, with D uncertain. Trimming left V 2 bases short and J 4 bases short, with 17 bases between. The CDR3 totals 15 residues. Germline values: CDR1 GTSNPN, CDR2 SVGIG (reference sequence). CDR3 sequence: CAWSYPGVLSYGYTF. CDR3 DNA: TGTGCCTGGAGTTATCCGGGAGTATTAAGCTATGGCTACACCTTC.

CDR3 sequence: CASKRDRGLNQPQHF. The CDR3 DNA is TGTGCCAGTAAACGGGACAGGGGACTCAATCAGCCCCAGCATTTT. V gene TRBV19 combines with J gene TRBJ1-5; 10 bases line up with TRBD1. The V segment lost 7 bases and the J segment 3 bases; nucleotides outside the gene matches: 6. This CDR3 contains 15 residues. Germline CDR1 reads LNHDA; CDR2 reads SQIVND (reference sequence).

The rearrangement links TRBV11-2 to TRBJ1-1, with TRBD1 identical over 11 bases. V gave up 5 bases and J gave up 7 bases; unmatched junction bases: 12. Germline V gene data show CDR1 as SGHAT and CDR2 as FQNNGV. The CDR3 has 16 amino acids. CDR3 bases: TGTGCCAGCAGCCGAGGACAGGGGGCCACCCAGGGTGAAGCTTTCTTT. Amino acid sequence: CASSRGQGATQGEAFF.

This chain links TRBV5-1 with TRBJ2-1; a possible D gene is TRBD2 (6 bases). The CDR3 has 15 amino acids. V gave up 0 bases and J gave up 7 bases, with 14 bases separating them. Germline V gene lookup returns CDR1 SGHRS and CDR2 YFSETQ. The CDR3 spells CASSLEASVKNEQFF. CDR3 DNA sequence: TGCGCCAGCAGCTTGGAGGCTAGCGTTAAAAATGAGCAGTTCTTC.

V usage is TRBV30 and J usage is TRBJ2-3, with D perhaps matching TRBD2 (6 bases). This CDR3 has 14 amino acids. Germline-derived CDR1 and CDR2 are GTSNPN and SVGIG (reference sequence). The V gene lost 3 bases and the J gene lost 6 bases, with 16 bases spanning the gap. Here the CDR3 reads CAWSYTSPVDTQYF. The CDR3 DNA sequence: TGTGCCTGGAGCTACACTAGCCCGGTCGATACGCAGTATTTT. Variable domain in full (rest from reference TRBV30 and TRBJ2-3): SQTIHQWPATLVQPVGSPLSLECTVEGTSNPNLYWYRQAAGRGLQLLFYSVGIGQISSEVPQNLSASRPQDRQFILSSKKLLLSDSGFYLCAWSYTSPVDTQYFGPGTRLTVL.

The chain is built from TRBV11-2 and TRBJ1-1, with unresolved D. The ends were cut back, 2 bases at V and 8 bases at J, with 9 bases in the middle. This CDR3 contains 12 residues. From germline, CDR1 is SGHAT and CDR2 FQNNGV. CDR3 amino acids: CASSLKGVEAFF. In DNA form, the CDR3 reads TGTGCCAGCAGCTTAAAGGGAGTAGAAGCTTTCTTT.

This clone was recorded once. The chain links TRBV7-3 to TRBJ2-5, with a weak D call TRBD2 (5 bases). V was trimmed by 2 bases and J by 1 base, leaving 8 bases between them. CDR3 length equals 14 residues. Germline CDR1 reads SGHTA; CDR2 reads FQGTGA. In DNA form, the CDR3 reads TGTGCCAGCAGCTTAGAGAGCGGCCAAGAGACCCAGTACTTC. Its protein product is CASSLESGQETQYF.

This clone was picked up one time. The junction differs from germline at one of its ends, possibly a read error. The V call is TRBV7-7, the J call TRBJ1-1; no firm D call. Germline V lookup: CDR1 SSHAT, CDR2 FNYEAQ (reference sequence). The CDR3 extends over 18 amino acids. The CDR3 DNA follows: TGTGCTAGCAGCCAACACGCCGAGACTTACGAAAAGAACACTGAAGCTTTCTTT. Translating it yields CASSQHAETYEKNTEAFF.

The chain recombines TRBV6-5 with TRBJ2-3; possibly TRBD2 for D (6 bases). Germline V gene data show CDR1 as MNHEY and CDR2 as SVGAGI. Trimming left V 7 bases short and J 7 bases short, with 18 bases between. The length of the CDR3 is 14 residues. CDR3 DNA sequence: TGTGCCAGCAATACCAGGGACTCCGATAATACGCAGTATTTT. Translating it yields CASNTRDSDNTQYF.

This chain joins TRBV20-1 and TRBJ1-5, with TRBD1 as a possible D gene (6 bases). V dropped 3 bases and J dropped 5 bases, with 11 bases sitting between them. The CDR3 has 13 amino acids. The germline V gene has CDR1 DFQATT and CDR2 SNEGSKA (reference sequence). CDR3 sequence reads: CSASGGLHQPQHF. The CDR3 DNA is TGCAGTGCTAGTGGGGGGCTACATCAGCCCCAGCATTTT.

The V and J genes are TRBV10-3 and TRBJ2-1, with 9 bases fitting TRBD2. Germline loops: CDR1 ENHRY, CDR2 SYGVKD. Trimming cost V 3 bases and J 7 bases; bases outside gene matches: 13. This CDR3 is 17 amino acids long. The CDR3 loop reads CAISEPGLAGVENEQFF. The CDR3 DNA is TGTGCCATCAGTGAACCGGGGTTAGCGGGAGTTGAAAATGAGCAGTTCTTC.

CDR3 bases: TGTGCCAGCAGTGACGGACAGGGCTCGTACAATGAGCAGTTCTTC. This sequence encodes CASSDGQGSYNEQFF. The chain is built from TRBV6-4 and TRBJ2-1; 8 nucleotides agree with TRBD1. V lost 2 bases to trimming and J lost 4 bases; unmatched junction nucleotides: 4. This CDR3 has 15 amino acids. Germline V CDR1 and CDR2: MRHNA, SNTAGT.

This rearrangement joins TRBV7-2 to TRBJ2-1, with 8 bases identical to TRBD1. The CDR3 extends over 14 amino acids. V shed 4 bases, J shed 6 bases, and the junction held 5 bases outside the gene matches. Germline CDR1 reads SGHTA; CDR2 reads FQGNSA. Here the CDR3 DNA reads TGTGCCAGCAGCTCCCAGGGGGCGTCCAATGAGCAGTTCTTC. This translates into CASSSQGASNEQFF.

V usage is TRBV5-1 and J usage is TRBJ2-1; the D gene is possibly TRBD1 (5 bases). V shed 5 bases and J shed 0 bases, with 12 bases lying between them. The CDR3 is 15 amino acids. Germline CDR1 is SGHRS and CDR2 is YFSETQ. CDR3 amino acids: CASRPDSSSYNEQFF. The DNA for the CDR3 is TGCGCCAGCAGGCCTGACAGCAGCTCCTACAATGAGCAGTTCTTC.

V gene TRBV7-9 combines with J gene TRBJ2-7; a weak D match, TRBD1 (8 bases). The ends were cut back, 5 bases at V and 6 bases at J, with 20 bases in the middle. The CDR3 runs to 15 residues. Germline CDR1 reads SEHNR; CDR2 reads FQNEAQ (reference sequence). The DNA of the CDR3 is TGTGCCAGCAGCCGGGTGGACAGGGAGGGTACCGAGCAGTACTTC. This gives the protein CASSRVDREGTEQYF.

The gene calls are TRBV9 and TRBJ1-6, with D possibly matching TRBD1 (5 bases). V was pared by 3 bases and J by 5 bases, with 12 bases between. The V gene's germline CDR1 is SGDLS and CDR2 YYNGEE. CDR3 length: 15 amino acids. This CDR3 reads CASSAQGRDNSPLHF. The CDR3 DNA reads TGTGCCAGCAGCGCTCAGGGAAGGGATAATTCACCCCTCCACTTT.

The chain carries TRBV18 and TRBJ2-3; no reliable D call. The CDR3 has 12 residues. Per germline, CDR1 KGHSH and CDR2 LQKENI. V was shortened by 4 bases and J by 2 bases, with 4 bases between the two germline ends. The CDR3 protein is CASSLHTDTQYF. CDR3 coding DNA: TGTGCCAGCTCACTTCACACAGATACGCAGTATTTT. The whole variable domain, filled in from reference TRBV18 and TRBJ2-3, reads NAGVMQNPRHLVRRRGQEARLRCSPMKGHSHVYWYRQLPEEGLKFMVYLQKENIIDESGMPKERFSAEFPKEGPSILRIQQVVRGDSAAYFCASSLHTDTQYFGPGTRLTVL.

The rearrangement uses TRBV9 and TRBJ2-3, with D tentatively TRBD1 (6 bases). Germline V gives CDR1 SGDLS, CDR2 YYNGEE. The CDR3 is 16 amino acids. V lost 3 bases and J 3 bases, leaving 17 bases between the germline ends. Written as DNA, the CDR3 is TGTGCCAGCAGCGCCCTACAGGGAAGTGGGACAGATACGCAGTATTTT. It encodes CASSALQGSGTDTQYF.

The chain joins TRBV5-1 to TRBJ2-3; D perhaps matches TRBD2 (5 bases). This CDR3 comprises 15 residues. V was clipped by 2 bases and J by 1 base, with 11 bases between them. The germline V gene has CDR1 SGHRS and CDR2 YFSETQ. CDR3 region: CASSLEGAGTDTQYF. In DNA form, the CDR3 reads TGCGCCAGCAGCTTAGAGGGAGCGGGCACAGATACGCAGTATTTT.

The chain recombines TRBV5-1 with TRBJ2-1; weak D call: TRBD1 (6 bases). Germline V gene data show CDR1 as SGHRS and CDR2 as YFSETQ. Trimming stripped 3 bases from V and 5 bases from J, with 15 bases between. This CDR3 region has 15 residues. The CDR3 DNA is TGCGCCAGCAGCTCCTACAGGGTCGGAGACAATGAGCAGTTCTTC. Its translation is CASSSYRVGDNEQFF.

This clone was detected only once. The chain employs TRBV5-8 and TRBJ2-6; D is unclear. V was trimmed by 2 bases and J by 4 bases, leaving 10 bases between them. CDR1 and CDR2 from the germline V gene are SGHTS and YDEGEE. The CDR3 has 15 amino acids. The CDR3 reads CASSFLRAGANVLTF. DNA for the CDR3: TGTGCCAGCAGCTTCCTACGAGCGGGGGCCAACGTCCTGACTTTC.

CDR3 sequence reads: CASSGQTNTEAFF. The CDR3, as DNA: TGCGCCAGCAGTGGACAGACGAACACTGAAGCTTTCTTT. The V and J genes are TRBV10-1 and TRBJ1-1, with D possibly being TRBD1 (5 bases). Germline loops: CDR1 WNHNN, CDR2 SYGVQD (reference sequence). CDR3 size: 13 residues. V was clipped by 4 bases and J by 1 base, with 7 bases between them.

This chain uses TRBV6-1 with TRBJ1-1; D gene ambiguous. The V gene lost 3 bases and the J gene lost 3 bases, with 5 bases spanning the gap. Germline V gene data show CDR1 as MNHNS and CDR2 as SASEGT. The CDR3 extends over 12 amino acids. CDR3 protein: CASSDQYTEAFF. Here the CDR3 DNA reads TGTGCCAGCAGTGACCAGTACACTGAAGCTTTCTTT.

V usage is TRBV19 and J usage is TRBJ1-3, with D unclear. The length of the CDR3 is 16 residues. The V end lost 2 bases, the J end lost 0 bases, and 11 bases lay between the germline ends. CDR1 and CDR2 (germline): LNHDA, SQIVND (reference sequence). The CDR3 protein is CASSIMSGSSGNTIYF. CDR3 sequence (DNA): TGTGCCAGTAGTATAATGAGCGGCAGCTCTGGAAACACCATATATTTT.

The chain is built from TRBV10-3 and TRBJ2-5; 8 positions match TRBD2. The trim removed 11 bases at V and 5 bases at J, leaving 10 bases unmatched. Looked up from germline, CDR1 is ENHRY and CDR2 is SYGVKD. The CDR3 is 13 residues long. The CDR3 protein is CAGGSGVFETQYF. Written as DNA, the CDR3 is TGTGCCGGGGGTAGCGGGGTGTTTGAGACCCAGTACTTC.

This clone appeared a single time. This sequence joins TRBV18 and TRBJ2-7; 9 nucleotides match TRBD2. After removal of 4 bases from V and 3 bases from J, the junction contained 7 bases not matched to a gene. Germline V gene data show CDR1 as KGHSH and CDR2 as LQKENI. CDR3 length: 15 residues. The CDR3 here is CASSLNSGSSYEQYF. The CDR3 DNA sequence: TGTGCCAGCTCACTAAATAGCGGGAGTAGCTACGAGCAGTACTTC.

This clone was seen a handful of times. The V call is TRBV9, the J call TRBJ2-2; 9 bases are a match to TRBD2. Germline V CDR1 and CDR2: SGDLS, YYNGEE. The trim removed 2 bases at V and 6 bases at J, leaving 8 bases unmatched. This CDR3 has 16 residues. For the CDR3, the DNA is TGTGCCAGCAGCGTCGATAGCGGGAGTACTGCCGGGGAGCTGTTTTTT. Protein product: CASSVDSGSTAGELFF.

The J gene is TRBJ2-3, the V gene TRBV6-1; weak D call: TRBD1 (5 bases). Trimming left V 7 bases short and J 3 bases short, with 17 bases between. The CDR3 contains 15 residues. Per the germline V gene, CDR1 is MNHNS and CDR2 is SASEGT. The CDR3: CASTPGAGLTDTQYF. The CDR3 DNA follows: TGTGCCAGCACCCCTGGGGCAGGGTTGACAGATACGCAGTATTTT.

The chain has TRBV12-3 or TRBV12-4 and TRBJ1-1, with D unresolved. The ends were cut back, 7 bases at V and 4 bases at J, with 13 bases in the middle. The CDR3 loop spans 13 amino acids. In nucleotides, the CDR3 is TGTGCCAGCATTTGGGCAGTGGGCACTGAAGCTTTCTTT. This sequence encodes CASIWAVGTEAFF.